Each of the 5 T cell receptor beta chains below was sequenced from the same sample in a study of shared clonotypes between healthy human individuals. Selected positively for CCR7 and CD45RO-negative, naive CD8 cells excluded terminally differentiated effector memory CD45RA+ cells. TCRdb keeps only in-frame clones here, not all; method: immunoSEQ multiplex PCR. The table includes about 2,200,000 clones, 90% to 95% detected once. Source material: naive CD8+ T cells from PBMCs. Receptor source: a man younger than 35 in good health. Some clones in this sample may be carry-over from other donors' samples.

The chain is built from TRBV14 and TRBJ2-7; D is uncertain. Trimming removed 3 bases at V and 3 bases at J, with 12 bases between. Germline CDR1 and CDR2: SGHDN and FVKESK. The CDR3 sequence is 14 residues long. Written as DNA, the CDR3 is TGTGCCAGCAGCCAGTTGGGCCAGTACTACGAGCAGTACTTC. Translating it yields CASSQLGQYYEQYF.

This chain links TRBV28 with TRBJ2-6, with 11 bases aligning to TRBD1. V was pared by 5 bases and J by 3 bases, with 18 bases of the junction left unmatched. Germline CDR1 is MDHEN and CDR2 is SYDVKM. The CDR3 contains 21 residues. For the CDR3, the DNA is TGTGCCAGCAGTCCCCTTCTAGTTGGGACAGGGGGTCTAAGTGGGGCCAACGTCCTGACTTTC. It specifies CASSPLLVGTGGLSGANVLTF. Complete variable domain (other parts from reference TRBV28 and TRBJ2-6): DVKVTQSSRYLVKRTGEKVFLECVQDMDHENMFWYRQDPGLGLRLIYFSYDVKMKEKGDIPEGYSVSREKKERFSLILESASTNQTSMYLCASSPLLVGTGGLSGANVLTFGAGSRLTVL.

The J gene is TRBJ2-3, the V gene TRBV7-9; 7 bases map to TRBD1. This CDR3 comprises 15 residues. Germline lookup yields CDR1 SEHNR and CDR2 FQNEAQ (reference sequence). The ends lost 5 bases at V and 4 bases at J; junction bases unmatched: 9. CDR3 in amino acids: CASSPRDRAPDTQYF. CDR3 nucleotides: TGTGCCAGCAGCCCCAGAGACAGGGCCCCAGATACGCAGTATTTT. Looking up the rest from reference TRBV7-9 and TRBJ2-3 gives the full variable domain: DTGVSQNPRHKITKRGQNVTFRCDPISEHNRLYWYRQTLGQGPEFLTYFQNEAQLEKSRLLSDRFSAERPKGSFSTLEIQRTEQGDSAMYLCASSPRDRAPDTQYFGPGTRLTVL.

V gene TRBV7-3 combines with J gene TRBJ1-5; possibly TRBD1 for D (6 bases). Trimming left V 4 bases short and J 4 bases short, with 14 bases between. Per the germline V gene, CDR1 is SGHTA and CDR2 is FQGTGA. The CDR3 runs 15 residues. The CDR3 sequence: CASSYHRGQNQPQHF. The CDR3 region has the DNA TGTGCCAGCAGCTACCACCGTGGACAGAATCAGCCCCAGCATTTT. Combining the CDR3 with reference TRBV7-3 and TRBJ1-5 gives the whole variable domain GAGVSQTPSNKVTEKGKYVELRCDPISGHTALYWYRQSLGQGPEFLIYFQGTGAADDSGLPNDRFFAVRPEGSVSTLKIQRTERGDSAVYLCASSYHRGQNQPQHFGDGTRLSIL.

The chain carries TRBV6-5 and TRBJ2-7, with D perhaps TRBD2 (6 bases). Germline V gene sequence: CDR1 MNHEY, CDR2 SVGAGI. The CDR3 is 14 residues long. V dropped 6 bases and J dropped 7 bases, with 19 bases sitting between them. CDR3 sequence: CASSSAGFRGEQYF. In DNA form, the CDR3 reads TGTGCCAGCAGCTCCGCGGGATTTCGGGGGGAGCAGTACTTC.